The present T cell receptor (beta chain) was sequenced within a study of T cells after posttransplantation cyclophosphamide. A note on this clone: Its antigen remains unidentified.

V was clipped by 5 bases and J by 5 bases, with 11 bases between them. The CDR3 totals 14 residues. Germline loops: CDR1 SGDLS, CDR2 YYNGEE. Profiled with immunoSEQ multiplex PCR; TCRdb holds only in-frame clones, not every one. This table holds more than 60,000 clones, just under 95% found once. Overall study results and limits: Recipient CMV seropositivity and CMV reactivation strongly tracked TRB clonality.

The rearrangement links TRBV9 to TRBJ1-6; possible D gene TRBD1, 5 bases. Sequenced sample: PBMCs. The TCR originated in a woman aged 30 to 39 in good health and a related stem cell transplant donor. The CDR3 DNA reads as TGTGCCAGCAGTGCGGGGGTAAATAATTCACCCCTCCACTTT. It specifies CASSAGVNNSPLHF. The whole variable domain, remainder taken from reference TRBV9 and TRBJ1-6, is DSGVTQTPKHLITATGQRVTLRCSPRSGDLSVYWYQQSLDQGLQFLIQYYNGEERAKGNILERFSAQQFPDLHSELNLSSLELGDSALYFCASSAGVNNSPLHFGNGTRLTVT.